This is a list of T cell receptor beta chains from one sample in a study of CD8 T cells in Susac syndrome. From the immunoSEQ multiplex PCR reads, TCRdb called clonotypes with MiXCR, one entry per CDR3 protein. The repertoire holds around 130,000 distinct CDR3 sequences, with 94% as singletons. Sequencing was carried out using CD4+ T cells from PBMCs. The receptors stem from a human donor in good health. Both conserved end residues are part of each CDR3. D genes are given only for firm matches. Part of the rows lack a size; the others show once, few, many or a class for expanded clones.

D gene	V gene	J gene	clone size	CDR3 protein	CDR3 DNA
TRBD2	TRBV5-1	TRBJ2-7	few	CASSRLASSYEQYF	TGCGCCAGCAGCCGACTAGCGTCCTCCTACGAGCAGTACTTC
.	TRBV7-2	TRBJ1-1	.	CASSSGPPRTEAFF	TGTGCCAGCAGCTCGGGACCGCCAAGGACTGAAGCTTTCTTT
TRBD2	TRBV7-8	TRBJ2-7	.	CASSFNLAGVEGYEQYF	TGTGCCAGCAGCTTTAATCTAGCGGGAGTGGAAGGCTACGAGCAGTACTTC
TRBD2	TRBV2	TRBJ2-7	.	CASPSTSGSFGEQYF	TGTGCCAGCCCGAGCACTAGCGGGAGTTTCGGGGAGCAGTACTTC
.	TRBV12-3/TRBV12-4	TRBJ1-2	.	CASSLEGVNYGYTF	TGTGCCAGCAGTTTAGAAGGCGTTAACTATGGCTACACCTTC
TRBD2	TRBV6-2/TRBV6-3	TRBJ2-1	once	CASSAGASGIRYNEQFF	TGTGCCAGCAGCGCAGGGGCTAGCGGGATACGCTACAATGAGCAGTTCTTC
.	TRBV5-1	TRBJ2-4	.	CASSLDLKNIQYF	TGCGCCAGCAGCTTGGACCTCAAAAACATTCAGTACTTC
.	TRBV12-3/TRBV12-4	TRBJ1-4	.	CASSSNEKLFF	TGTGCCAGCAGCTCCAATGAAAAACTGTTTTTT
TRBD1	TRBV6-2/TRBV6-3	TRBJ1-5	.	CASSQGANSNQPQHF	TGTGCCAGCAGTCAGGGGGCGAATAGCAATCAGCCCCAGCATTTT
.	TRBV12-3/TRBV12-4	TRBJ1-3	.	CASGASVSGNTIYF	TGTGCCAGCGGAGCTTCTGTATCTGGAAACACCATATATTTT
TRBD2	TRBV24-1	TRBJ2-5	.	CATSEGLAGETQYF	TGTGCCACCAGTGAGGGACTAGCGGGAGAGACCCAGTACTTC
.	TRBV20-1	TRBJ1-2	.	CSARARGYGYTF	TGCAGTGCTAGGGCCAGGGGCTATGGCTACACCTTC
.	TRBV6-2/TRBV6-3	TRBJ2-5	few	CASRREGETQYF	TGTGCCAGCAGAAGGGAAGGAGAGACCCAGTACTTC
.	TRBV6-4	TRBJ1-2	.	CASSDSPGYGYTF	TGTGCCAGCAGTGACTCGCCAGGCTATGGCTACACCTTC
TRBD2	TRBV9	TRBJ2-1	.	CASSFTSGNEQFF	TGTGCCAGCAGCTTTACTAGCGGGAATGAGCAGTTCTTC
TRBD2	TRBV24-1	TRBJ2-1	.	CATSDRTSGRASYNEQFF	TGTGCCACCAGTGACCGGACTAGCGGGAGGGCCTCCTACAATGAGCAGTTCTTC
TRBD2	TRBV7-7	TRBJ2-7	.	CASSPGLGGDYEQYF	TGTGCTAGCAGCCCGGGACTAGGCGGGGATTACGAGCAGTACTTC
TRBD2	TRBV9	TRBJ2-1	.	CASSVDGGTYNEQFF	TGTGCCAGCAGCGTAGACGGGGGGACCTACAATGAGCAGTTCTTC
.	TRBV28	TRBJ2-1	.	CASLGGAGDNEQFF	TGTGCCAGCCTGGGGGGAGCGGGCGACAATGAGCAGTTCTTC
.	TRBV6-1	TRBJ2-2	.	CASRGHGSGMNTGELFF	TGTGCCAGCAGGGGACACGGATCCGGGATGAACACCGGGGAGCTGTTTTTT
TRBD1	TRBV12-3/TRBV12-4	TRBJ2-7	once	CASSPRQGYEQYF	TGTGCCAGCAGCCCGAGACAGGGCTACGAGCAGTACTTC
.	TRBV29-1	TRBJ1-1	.	CSVLMFTNTEAFF	TGCAGCGTCCTTATGTTTACGAACACTGAAGCTTTCTTT
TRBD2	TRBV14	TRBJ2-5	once	CASSLGTSGMETQYF	TGTGCCAGCAGCCTCGGGACTAGCGGGATGGAGACCCAGTACTTC
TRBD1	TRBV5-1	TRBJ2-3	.	CASSKGTVTDTQYF	TGCGCCAGCAGCAAGGGGACAGTCACAGATACGCAGTATTTT
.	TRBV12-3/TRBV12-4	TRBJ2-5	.	CASEGPGKTQYF	TGTGCCAGCGAAGGGCCTGGGAAGACCCAGTACTTC
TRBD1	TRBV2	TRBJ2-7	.	CASSDRTGGGEQYF	TGTGCCAGCAGTGACCGGACAGGGGGCGGCGAGCAGTACTTC
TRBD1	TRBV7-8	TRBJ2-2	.	CASSLPMRQGARTGELFF	TGTGCCAGCAGCTTACCTATGAGACAGGGGGCGCGGACCGGGGAGCTGTTTTTT
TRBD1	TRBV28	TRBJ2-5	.	CASSQDRVGQETQYF	TGTGCCAGCAGCCAGGACAGGGTTGGGCAAGAGACCCAGTACTTC
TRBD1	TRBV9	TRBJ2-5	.	CASSPRQGRSQETQYF	TGTGCCAGCAGCCCCCGACAGGGGAGAAGTCAGGAGACCCAGTACTTC
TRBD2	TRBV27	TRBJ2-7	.	CASSFVGRREQYF	TGTGCCAGCAGTTTCGTCGGGAGGAGAGAGCAGTACTTC
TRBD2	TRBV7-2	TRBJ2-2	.	CASSLDLLAGNGELFF	TGTGCCAGCAGCTTAGACCTACTAGCGGGGAACGGGGAGCTGTTTTTT
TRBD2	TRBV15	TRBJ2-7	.	CATSSRGTSGYEQYF	TGTGCCACCAGCAGCCGAGGGACTAGCGGTTACGAGCAGTACTTC
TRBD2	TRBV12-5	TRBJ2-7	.	CASGSGLAGASSYEQYF	TGTGCTAGTGGTTCCGGACTAGCGGGAGCCTCCTCCTACGAGCAGTACTTC
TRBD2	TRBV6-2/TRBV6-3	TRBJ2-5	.	CASRPSGEETQYF	TGTGCCAGCAGACCCAGCGGGGAAGAGACCCAGTACTTC
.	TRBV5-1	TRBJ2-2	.	CASSLGGSAGELFF	TGCGCCAGCAGCTTGGGGGGAAGCGCCGGGGAGCTGTTTTTT
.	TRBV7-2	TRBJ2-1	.	CASSLVGIGGAAYNEQFF	TGTGCCAGCAGCTTAGTCGGGATTGGCGGGGCTGCCTACAATGAGCAGTTCTTC
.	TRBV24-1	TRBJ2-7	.	CATSERRGALEEQYF	TGTGCCACCAGTGAACGCAGGGGTGCCTTGGAAGAGCAGTACTTC
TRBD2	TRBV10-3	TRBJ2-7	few	CANGESGKGYEQYF	TGTGCCAATGGGGAGAGCGGGAAGGGCTACGAGCAGTACTTC
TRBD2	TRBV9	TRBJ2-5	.	CASSVSGTSGSQETQYF	TGTGCCAGCAGCGTATCCGGGACTAGCGGGAGCCAAGAGACCCAGTACTTC
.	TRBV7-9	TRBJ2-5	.	CASSLVGSKWETQYF	TGTGCCAGCAGCTTAGTTGGCAGCAAGTGGGAGACCCAGTACTTC
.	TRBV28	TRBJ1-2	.	CASSLLGGANYGYTF	TGTGCCAGCAGTTTATTGGGGGGGGCTAACTATGGCTACACCTTC
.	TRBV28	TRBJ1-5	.	CASSSGTRSREPQHF	TGTGCCAGCAGTTCCGGGACAAGGTCCCGGGAGCCCCAGCATTTT
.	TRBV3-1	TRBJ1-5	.	CASSQDHPGGAGSNQPQHF	TGTGCCAGCAGCCAAGATCATCCGGGGGGCGCGGGGAGCAATCAGCCCCAGCATTTT
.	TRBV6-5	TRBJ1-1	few	CASSYSSNTEAFF	TGTGCCAGCAGTTACTCCTCGAACACTGAAGCTTTCTTT
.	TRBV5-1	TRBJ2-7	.	CASSLVYYLGAGTGEQYF	TGCGCCAGCAGCTTGGTATATTATCTTGGGGCAGGGACCGGCGAGCAGTACTTC
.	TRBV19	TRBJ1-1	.	CASTPESASPHTEAFF	TGTGCCAGTACCCCGGAGTCAGCCTCTCCGCACACTGAAGCTTTCTTT
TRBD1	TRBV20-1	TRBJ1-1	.	CSARKQGIHTEAFF	TGCAGTGCGAGAAAACAGGGGATCCACACTGAAGCTTTCTTT
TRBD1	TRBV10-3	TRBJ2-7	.	CAIRPGQTYEQYF	TGTGCCATCAGACCGGGACAGACTTACGAGCAGTACTTC
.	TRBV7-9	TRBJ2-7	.	CASSLKGLSTGEQYF	TGTGCCAGCAGTCTCAAGGGCCTCTCGACTGGCGAGCAGTACTTC
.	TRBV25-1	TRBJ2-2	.	CASRDSPTGELFF	TGTGCCAGCAGAGACTCCCCCACCGGGGAGCTGTTTTTT
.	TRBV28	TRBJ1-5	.	CASSLLQNNQPQHF	TGTGCCAGCAGTTTACTACAAAACAATCAGCCCCAGCATTTT
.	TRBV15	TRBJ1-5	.	CATSRDLNQPQHF	TGTGCCACCAGCAGAGATCTTAATCAGCCCCAGCATTTT
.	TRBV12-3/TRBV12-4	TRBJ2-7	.	CASSSRRGYEQYF	TGTGCCAGCAGTTCTAGAAGGGGGTACGAGCAGTACTTC
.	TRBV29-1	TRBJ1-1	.	CSGGRNTEAFF	TGCAGCGGGGGGAGGAACACTGAAGCTTTCTTT
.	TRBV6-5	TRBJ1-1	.	CASRILAGPEAFF	TGTGCCAGCAGAATACTGGCGGGACCTGAAGCTTTCTTT
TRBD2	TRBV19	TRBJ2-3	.	CASSPRTSRRDTQYF	TGTGCCAGTAGTCCAAGGACTAGTCGGAGGGATACGCAGTATTTT